This T cell receptor (beta chain) was sequenced for a study of blood T cell repertoires in COVID-19. The wider study: The analysed material was cDNA or gDNA that came from T cells, B-cell-depleted T cells, or PBMCs.

The V end lost 0 bases, the J end lost 0 bases, and 10 bases lay between the germline ends. The CDR3 has 16 residues. Germline-derived CDR1 and CDR2 are SGHRS and YFSETQ. Self-reported history from a screening survey and questionnaire set each donor's cohort. Original analysis: Amplification of reference gene primers was used by the study to estimate nucleated cell counts. Sequencing was performed with immunoSEQ multiplex PCR; in TCRdb, only in-frame clones are kept and a portion is missing. The D gene and trimming were derived from the DNA, and the V and J assignments and clone size from that table. This table has 150,000 to 200,000 clones, around 82% appearing once.

The chain carries TRBV5-1 and TRBJ1-5; tentatively, D is TRBD1 (5 bases). This clonotype was obtained from a woman aged 50 to 60 in a cohort exposed to, infected with or recovered from COVID-19 (not recorded which). The source material was PBMCs or T cells enriched from blood (not recorded which). The CDR3 nucleotides are TGCGCCAGCAGCTTGGATGGGGCAGATAGCAATCAGCCCCAGCATTTT. Translating gives CASSLDGADSNQPQHF.